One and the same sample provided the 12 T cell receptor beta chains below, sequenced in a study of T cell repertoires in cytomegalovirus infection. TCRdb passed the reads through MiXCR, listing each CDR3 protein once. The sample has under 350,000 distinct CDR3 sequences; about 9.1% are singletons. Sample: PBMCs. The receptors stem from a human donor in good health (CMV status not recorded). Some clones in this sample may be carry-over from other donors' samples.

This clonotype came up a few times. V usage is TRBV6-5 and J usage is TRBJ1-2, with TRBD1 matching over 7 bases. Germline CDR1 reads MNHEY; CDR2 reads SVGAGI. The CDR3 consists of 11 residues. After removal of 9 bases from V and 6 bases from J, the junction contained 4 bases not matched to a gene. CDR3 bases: TGTGCCAGTACAGGGGTACATGGCTACACCTTC. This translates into CASTGVHGYTF.

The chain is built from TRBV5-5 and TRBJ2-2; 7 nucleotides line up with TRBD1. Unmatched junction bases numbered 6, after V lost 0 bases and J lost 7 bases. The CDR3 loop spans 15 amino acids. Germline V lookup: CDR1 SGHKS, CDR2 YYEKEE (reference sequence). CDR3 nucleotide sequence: TGTGCCAGCAGCTTGGAAGGGGGCTTGGGCGGGGAGCTGTTTTTT. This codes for CASSLEGGLGGELFF.

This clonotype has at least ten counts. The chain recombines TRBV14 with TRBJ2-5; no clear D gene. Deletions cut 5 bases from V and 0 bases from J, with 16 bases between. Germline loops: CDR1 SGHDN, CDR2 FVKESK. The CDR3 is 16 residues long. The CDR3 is CASSNKPDRHQETQYF. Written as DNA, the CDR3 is TGTGCCAGCAGCAATAAACCCGACCGTCACCAAGAGACCCAGTACTTC.

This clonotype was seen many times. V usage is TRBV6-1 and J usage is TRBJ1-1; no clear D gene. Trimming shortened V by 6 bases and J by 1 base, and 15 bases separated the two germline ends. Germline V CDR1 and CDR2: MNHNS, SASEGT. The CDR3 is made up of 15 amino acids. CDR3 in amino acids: CASRHGRTANTEAFF. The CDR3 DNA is TGTGCCAGCAGGCACGGACGGACGGCGAACACTGAAGCTTTCTTT.

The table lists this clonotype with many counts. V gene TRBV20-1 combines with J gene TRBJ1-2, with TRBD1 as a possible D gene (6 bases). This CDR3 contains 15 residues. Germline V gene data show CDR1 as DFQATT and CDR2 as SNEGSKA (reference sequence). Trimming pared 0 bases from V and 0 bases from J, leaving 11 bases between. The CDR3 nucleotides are TGCAGTGCTAGAGATCGGGACAACTCTAACTATGGCTACACCTTC. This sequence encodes CSARDRDNSNYGYTF.

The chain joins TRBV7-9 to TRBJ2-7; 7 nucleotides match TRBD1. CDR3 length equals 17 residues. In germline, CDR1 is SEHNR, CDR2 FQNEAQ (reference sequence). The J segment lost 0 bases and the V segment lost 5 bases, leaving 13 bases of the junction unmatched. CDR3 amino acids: CASSPAAGTDSSYEQYV. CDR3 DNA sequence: TGTGCCAGCAGCCCAGCAGCCGGGACAGACAGCTCCTACGAGCAGTACGTC.

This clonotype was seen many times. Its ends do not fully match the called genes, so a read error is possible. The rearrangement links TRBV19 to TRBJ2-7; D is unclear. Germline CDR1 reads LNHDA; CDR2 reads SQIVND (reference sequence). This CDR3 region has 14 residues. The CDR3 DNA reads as TGTGCCAGTAGTGTAGAAAGTAGGGCTTCCGAGCAGTACTTC. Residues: CASSVESRASEQYF.

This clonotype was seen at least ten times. The CDR3 reads CASSSSPQQANYGYTF. The CDR3 nucleotides read TGCGCCAGCAGCTCATCACCCCAACAGGCTAACTATGGCTACACCTTC. The chain joins TRBV5-1 to TRBJ1-2; TRBD1 might be the D (5 bases). There are 16 residues in the CDR3. V was trimmed by 3 bases and J by 0 bases, leaving 15 bases between them. Per germline, CDR1 SGHRS and CDR2 YFSETQ.

CDR3 amino acids: CASSLGLAGVSYNEQFF. The CDR3 bases are TGTGCCAGCAGCCTGGGACTAGCGGGGGTTTCCTACAATGAGCAGTTCTTC. The V call is TRBV6-6, the J call TRBJ2-1; 14 bases align to TRBD2. J was trimmed by 1 base and V by 6 bases; bases with no gene match: 5. Germline V CDR1 and CDR2: MNHNY, SVGAGI (reference sequence). The length of the CDR3 is 17 residues.

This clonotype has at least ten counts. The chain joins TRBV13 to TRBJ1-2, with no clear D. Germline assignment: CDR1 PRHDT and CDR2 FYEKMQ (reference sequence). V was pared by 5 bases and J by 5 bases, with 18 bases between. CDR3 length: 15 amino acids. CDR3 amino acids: CASSPGRTAPYGYTF. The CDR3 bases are TGTGCCAGCAGCCCAGGCCGCACAGCGCCTTATGGCTACACCTTC.

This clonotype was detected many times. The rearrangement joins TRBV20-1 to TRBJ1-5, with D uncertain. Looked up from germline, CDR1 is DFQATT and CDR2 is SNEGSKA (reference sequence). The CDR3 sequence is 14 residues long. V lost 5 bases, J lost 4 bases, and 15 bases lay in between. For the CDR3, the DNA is TGCAGTGCTCCCGGTACCCTAGCAAATCAGCCCCAGCATTTT. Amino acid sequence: CSAPGTLANQPQHF.

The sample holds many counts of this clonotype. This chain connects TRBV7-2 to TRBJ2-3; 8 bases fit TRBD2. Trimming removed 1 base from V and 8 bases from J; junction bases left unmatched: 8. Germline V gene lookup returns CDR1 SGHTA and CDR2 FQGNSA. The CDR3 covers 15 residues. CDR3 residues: CASSLGSGGPGTQYF. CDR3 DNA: TGTGCCAGCAGCTTAGGAAGCGGGGGACCTGGTACGCAGTATTTT.